A single sample is the source of the 13 T cell receptor beta chains below, sequenced in a study of cytomegalovirus exposure and HLA in healthy donors (dated by TCRdb to the late 2010s). Library method: the immunoSEQ multiplex PCR assay. For the multiplex PCR, a mixture combining 60 forward primers for TCR Vbeta segments and 13 reverse primers for TCR Jbeta segments was used. This immuneACCESS table, as held by TCRdb, lists in-frame sequences with V and J called but not all clones. Of the missing ones, under half trace to an unresolved V gene in checked studies; the others have no known cause. A total of tens of thousands of clones appear in this sample, roughly 76% of them only once. The ten largest clones take up approximately 1.9% of the sample. Sequenced input: PBMCs. These receptors came from a woman younger than 45 in good health and CMV-seronegative.

This rearrangement joins TRBV6-6 to TRBJ2-3, with D unclear. This CDR3 region has 13 residues. Trimming pared 4 bases from V and 4 bases from J, leaving 9 bases between. Germline-derived CDR1 and CDR2 are MNHNY and SVGAGI (reference sequence). CDR3 protein: CASSSLLADTQYF. CDR3 bases: TGTGCCAGCAGTTCCCTTCTTGCAGATACGCAGTATTTT.

The chain uses TRBV7-2 and TRBJ2-4, with TRBD2 identical over 14 bases. The length of the CDR3 is 15 residues. Germline V gene lookup returns CDR1 SGHTA and CDR2 FQGNSA. J lost 10 bases, V lost 5 bases, and 7 bases had no gene match. The CDR3 reads CASSPRLAGGGIQYF. The CDR3 DNA sequence: TGTGCCAGCAGCCCGCGACTAGCGGGAGGGGGGATTCAGTACTTC.

This chain joins TRBV28 and TRBJ1-1, with D uncertain. V shed 6 bases and J shed 1 base, with 9 bases lying between them. CDR3 size: 13 residues. Germline V gene lookup returns CDR1 MDHEN and CDR2 SYDVKM. The CDR3 bases are TGTGCCAGCAGGATCGCAGAGAACACTGAAGCTTTCTTT. This sequence encodes CASRIAENTEAFF.

The chain links TRBV29-1 to TRBJ2-1; no reliable D call. V was cut by 0 bases and J by 10 bases, with 10 bases left in between. CDR3 size: 12 residues. Germline loops: CDR1 SQVTM, CDR2 ANQGSEA. The CDR3 nucleotides read TGCAGCGTTGAAGACGAGCTGCCCGAGCAGTTCTTC. Translation: CSVEDELPEQFF.

The chain couples TRBV27 to TRBJ1-1; possible D gene TRBD1, 6 bases. V gave up 2 bases and J gave up 5 bases, with 12 bases separating them. Per germline, CDR1 MNHEY and CDR2 SMNVEV (reference sequence). The CDR3 has 14 amino acids. The CDR3: CASSLTQGRTEAFF. In nucleotides, the CDR3 is TGTGCCAGCAGTTTAACACAGGGAAGAACTGAAGCTTTCTTT.

The chain uses TRBV19 and TRBJ2-1, with a tentative D call TRBD2 (6 bases). This CDR3 has 13 residues. The germline V gene encodes CDR1 LNHDA and CDR2 SQIVND (reference sequence). V was trimmed by 5 bases and J by 6 bases, leaving 11 bases between them. CDR3 sequence: CASSVAGTNEQFF. In nucleotides, the CDR3 is TGTGCCAGTAGTGTGGCGGGGACCAATGAGCAGTTCTTC. The whole variable domain, remainder taken from reference TRBV19 and TRBJ2-1, is DGGITQSPKYLFRKEGQNVTLSCEQNLNHDAMYWYRQDPGQGLRLIYYSQIVNDFQKGDIAEGYSVSREKKESFPLTVTSAQKNPTAFYLCASSVAGTNEQFFGPGTRLTVL.

This clone appeared a few times. The CDR3: CAWSVLLGPANEKLFF. CDR3 DNA: TGTGCCTGGAGTGTACTTTTGGGGCCCGCTAATGAAAAACTGTTTTTT. This chain joins TRBV30 and TRBJ1-4; D possibly corresponds to TRBD1 (5 bases). V was trimmed by 0 bases and J by 3 bases, leaving 14 bases between them. CDR1 and CDR2 from the germline V gene are GTSNPN and SVGIG (reference sequence). The CDR3 spans 16 residues.

This clone occurred once. This rearrangement joins TRBV9 to TRBJ2-5; TRBD2 is a possible D gene (7 bases). V was clipped by 4 bases and J by 4 bases, with 17 bases between them. The CDR3 runs 15 residues. Germline V gene data show CDR1 as SGDLS and CDR2 as YYNGEE. This CDR3 is CASSLGGGGRETQYF. In DNA form, the CDR3 reads TGTGCCAGCAGCCTGGGAGGGGGAGGGAGAGAGACCCAGTACTTC.

This rearrangement joins TRBV4-1 to TRBJ2-7; 8 bases line up with TRBD2. The J segment lost 13 bases and the V segment lost 0 bases, leaving 11 bases of the junction unmatched. This CDR3 spans 14 amino acids. The V gene's germline CDR1 is MGHRA and CDR2 YSYEKL. CDR3 in DNA: TGCGCCAGCAGCCAAGATTTCTCTCGGGGGGGCATTTACTTC. Protein: CASSQDFSRGGIYF.

The sample holds a few counts of this clone. This chain links TRBV19 with TRBJ1-1; no reliable D call. Trimming removed 1 base from V and 8 bases from J, with 11 bases in between. CDR1 is LNHDA and CDR2 is SQIVND in the germline V gene (reference sequence). This CDR3 has 13 amino acids. CDR3 in amino acids: CASSIGRTQEAFF. Written as DNA, the CDR3 is TGTGCCAGTAGTATAGGCCGAACACAGGAAGCTTTCTTT.

This clone appeared a few times. The chain links TRBV28 to TRBJ1-5; no firm D call. Germline assignment: CDR1 MDHEN and CDR2 SYDVKM. The germline V and J ends were trimmed by 4 bases and 4 bases, with 14 bases remaining between them. This CDR3 region has 15 residues. The CDR3 DNA is TGTGCCAGCAGTTCAGGATTCATGGGTAATCAGCCCCAGCATTTT. Protein: CASSSGFMGNQPQHF.

This clone was observed a single time. The chain is built from TRBV7-9 and TRBJ2-3; the match to TRBD1 covers 8 bases. CDR1 and CDR2 from the germline V gene are SEHNR and FQNEAQ (reference sequence). V gave up 5 bases and J gave up 4 bases; unmatched junction bases: 5. The CDR3 is 14 residues long. CDR3 amino acids: CASSVGTGPDTQYF. Written as DNA, the CDR3 is TGTGCCAGCAGCGTAGGGACAGGTCCAGATACGCAGTATTTT.

This chain links TRBV4-2 with TRBJ1-1, with D possibly TRBD1 on 6 matching bases. Trimming removed 4 bases at V and 1 base at J, with 13 bases between. CDR3 length equals 15 residues. Germline V lookup: CDR1 LGHNA, CDR2 YNFKEQ. The CDR3 DNA reads as TGTGCCAGCAGCCTAGAAACGACAGGGAACACTGAAGCTTTCTTT. Translated, it gives CASSLETTGNTEAFF.